This record concerns one T cell receptor (beta chain) sequence. It has no known antigen specificity. It has no much larger one-base neighbor in the sample; base qualities were not kept. CDR1 and CDR2 are read off the germline V gene as SGHRS and YFSETQ. Measured from the cysteine to the phenylalanine, the CDR3 is 15 residues long. Of all the DNA, just the CDR3 is kept, 45 bases in frame from base 1. V ends up 0 bases short and J 6 bases short, with an unmatched junction base count of 6. These data are taken from a study of CD8 T cells in Susac syndrome (dated by TCRdb to the late 2010s). Regarding the research as a whole: Among the sequenced Susac syndrome patients, more than five had clinically active disease and about 8 were in clinical remission. At blood withdrawal, Susac syndrome patients were either therapy-naive, taking corticosteroids (in some cases with IVIg as well), or taking IVIg alone. The study used repertoire sequencing to test whether antigen drove CD8+ T cell activation and differentiation in Susac syndrome.

RNA was extracted with the RNeasy kit and roughly 0.45 to 1 ug was reverse transcribed using random hexamers. TCR beta CDR3 regions were amplified with the immunoSEQ multiplex PCR assay covering 54 Vbeta and 13 Jbeta segments. Bias from PCR amplification was corrected by using a synthetic template baseline for primer optimization and for computational correction. In the original analysis: Reads were assigned to V, D and J genes according to IMGT and analyzed in immunoSEQ Analyzer, with only productive sequences retained. Clonality was calculated as one minus the Shannon entropy normalized by log2 of the number of productive unique sequences. Public and private clones were assessed among the 100 most prevalent clones of each patient and control. Clones were defined as Susac-specific if absent from the healthy and MS cohorts, from 1052 published viral clones and from other ImmuneACCESS disease sequences. TCRdb cleaned the public reads at Q25 with fastp, built clones with MiXCR and kept in-frame beta chains. Identical CDR3 proteins give one entry, which carries the most common genes and DNA. None of the V and J calls come from the authors' own analysis; TCRdb made them. The sample table records more than 150,000 distinct CDR3 sequences; approximately 94% of these occur just once. The top ten hold more than 0.08% of the sample.

Peripheral blood CD8+ and CD4+ T cells from healthy donors, Susac syndrome patients and multiple sclerosis patients were profiled by high-throughput TCR beta sequencing. Recently defined diagnostic criteria for definite or probable disease were met by the Susac syndrome patients. Bulk CD8+ and CD4+ T cells were purified by magnetic negative isolation, while CD8+ TEMRA cells were enriched using FACS. Blood was drawn into EDTA tubes, processed within 24 hours, and PBMCs were isolated by density gradient centrifugation. PBMCs intended for TCR sequencing were cryopreserved in liquid nitrogen and were subsequently thawed in a 37 degrees C water bath. The sorted or isolated CD4+, CD8+ and CD8+ TEMRA cells had a purity of 90% or higher. The study at large found these results: In the CD4+ T cell repertoire of Susac syndrome patients, clonal expansion was not detected. The number of individuals in the TCR sequencing and HLA analysis was recognized as being relatively small.

The clonotype originates from a human donor with Susac syndrome. The sequenced material came from CD4+ T cells from PBMCs. Recombination linked TRBV5-1 to TRBJ1-1, with 9 bases matching TRBD1. This receptor has the CDR3 CASSLVGQGSAEAFF. The nucleotide sequence is TGCGCCAGCAGCTTGGTAGGACAGGGGTCCGCTGAAGCTTTCTTT.